Listed here are 10 T cell receptor beta chains from one sample, sequenced in a study of OX40 agonist ivuxolimab in advanced cancers. Sequencing used immunoSEQ multiplex PCR; TCRdb keeps in-frame clones, though not all of them. The sample shows around 130,000 clones, around 93% of them seen only once. Sequencing used CD4+ or CD8+ T cells sorted from blood, obtained in a trial of the OX40 agonist ivuxolimab. The receptors were gathered from an adult with an advanced solid tumor such as melanoma, head and neck, liver or kidney cancer.

The chain recombines TRBV7-2 with TRBJ2-7; 11 nucleotides align to TRBD1. Per germline, CDR1 SGHTA and CDR2 FQGNSA. V gave up 5 bases and J gave up 2 bases; unmatched junction bases: 2. The CDR3 extends over 14 amino acids. This CDR3 reads CASSRDRGTYEQYF. CDR3 coding DNA: TGTGCCAGCAGCCGGGACAGGGGGACCTACGAGCAGTACTTC.

The gene calls are TRBV28 and TRBJ1-1; D is unresolved. CDR1 is MDHEN and CDR2 is SYDVKM in the germline V gene. This CDR3 is 13 amino acids long. V was pared by 10 bases and J by 6 bases, with 18 bases between. DNA of the CDR3: TGTGCCATATACGGTGGGTACGACGCTGAAGCTTTCTTT. Translation: CAIYGGYDAEAFF.

This rearrangement joins TRBV6-5 to TRBJ1-2; 9 bases are a match to TRBD1. The CDR3 runs 13 residues. CDR1 MNHEY and CDR2 SVGAGI come from the germline V gene. Trimming cost V 6 bases and J 4 bases; bases outside gene matches: 3. CDR3 DNA: TGTGCCAGCAGGCTGGACAGGGGCTATGGCTACACCTTC. Translating gives CASRLDRGYGYTF.

The gene calls are TRBV6-5 and TRBJ1-2; no clear D. CDR1 MNHEY and CDR2 SVGAGI come from the germline V gene. V was pared by 1 base and J by 5 bases, with 17 bases between. CDR3 size: 16 residues. DNA for the CDR3: TGTGCCAGCAGTTACTTGGCCAGCCACACTTCTTATGGCTACACCTTC. It yields the protein CASSYLASHTSYGYTF.

The chain is built from TRBV9 and TRBJ2-3; 9 bases align to TRBD2. Germline CDR1 and CDR2: SGDLS and YYNGEE. Trimming cost V 4 bases and J 1 base; bases outside gene matches: 16. This CDR3 has 19 amino acids. CDR3 residues: CASSPTAAGGRGRTDTQYF. The DNA for the CDR3 is TGTGCCAGCAGCCCAACGGCGGCGGGAGGGAGAGGGCGCACAGATACGCAGTATTTT.

The V gene is TRBV7-8, the J gene TRBJ2-2, with D possibly being TRBD2 (5 bases). The CDR3 extends over 16 amino acids. Germline V gives CDR1 SGHVS, CDR2 FQNEAQ. V was pared by 2 bases and J by 2 bases, with 12 bases between. The DNA of the CDR3 is TGTGCCAGCAGCTTAAGGTCCGGGGTAAACACCGGGGAGCTGTTTTTT. Its protein is CASSLRSGVNTGELFF.

CDR3 sequence: CASSLGWLAGGVYNEQFF. The CDR3 nucleotides read TGTGCCAGCAGCTTAGGGTGGCTAGCGGGAGGGGTATACAATGAGCAGTTCTTC. This rearrangement joins TRBV11-1 to TRBJ2-1, with 12 bases lining up with TRBD2. The trim removed 1 base at V and 4 bases at J, leaving 8 bases unmatched. The CDR3 consists of 18 residues. CDR1 and CDR2 from the germline V gene are SGHAT and FQDESV (reference sequence).

The rearrangement uses TRBV19 and TRBJ1-3; perhaps TRBD1 as D (6 bases). This CDR3 has 15 amino acids. V lost 9 bases and J 0 bases, leaving 15 bases between the germline ends. Per germline, CDR1 LNHDA and CDR2 SQIVND (reference sequence). In DNA form, the CDR3 reads TGTGCCAGCGCGACAGGCCGGCACTCTGGAAACACCATATATTTT. Translating gives CASATGRHSGNTIYF.

V usage is TRBV25-1 and J usage is TRBJ1-1; D perhaps matches TRBD1 (6 bases). V lost 7 bases and J 3 bases, leaving 15 bases between the germline ends. The CDR3 runs 14 residues. Germline V lookup: CDR1 MGHDK, CDR2 SYGVNS. CDR3 in DNA: TGTGCCAGCATGCGGGGGCGGATTGACACTGAAGCTTTCTTT. It is translated as CASMRGRIDTEAFF. Filled out from reference TRBV25-1 and TRBJ1-1, the complete variable domain reads EADIYQTPRYLVIGTGKKITLECSQTMGHDKMYWYQQDPGMELHLIHYSYGVNSTEKGDLSSESTVSRIRTEHFPLTLESARPSHTSQYLCASMRGRIDTEAFFGQGTRLTVV.

The rearrangement links TRBV4-1 to TRBJ1-4; TRBD1 matches 9 bases. CDR3 length: 14 amino acids. CDR1 is MGHRA, CDR2 YSYEKL, per germline. V lost 7 bases to trimming and J lost 4 bases; unmatched junction nucleotides: 4. Here the CDR3 DNA reads TGCGCCAGCAAAAGGACAGGGGTTAATGAAAAACTGTTTTTT. It is translated as CASKRTGVNEKLFF.